This record covers a single T cell receptor beta chain. The data are from a study of blood T cell repertoires in COVID-19. Per germline, CDR1 SGHTS and CDR2 YDEGEE. This CDR3 spans 15 amino acids. Trimming took 1 base from V and 8 from J, leaving 18 bases between them. The assay was immunoSEQ multiplex PCR, and TCRdb's table has in-frame clones only and misses some. Among about 190,000 clones listed, about nine tenths were seen once. The sequenced sample was peripheral blood. This receptor was obtained from a man in his forties with acute or convalescent COVID-19. The V gene is TRBV5-8, the J gene TRBJ1-2; TRBD1 might be the D (6 bases). The CDR3 DNA follows: TGTGCCAGCAGCTTGACCCCAGGGGTTCGGAGCGGCTACACCTTC. The encoded protein is CASSLTPGVRSGYTF.